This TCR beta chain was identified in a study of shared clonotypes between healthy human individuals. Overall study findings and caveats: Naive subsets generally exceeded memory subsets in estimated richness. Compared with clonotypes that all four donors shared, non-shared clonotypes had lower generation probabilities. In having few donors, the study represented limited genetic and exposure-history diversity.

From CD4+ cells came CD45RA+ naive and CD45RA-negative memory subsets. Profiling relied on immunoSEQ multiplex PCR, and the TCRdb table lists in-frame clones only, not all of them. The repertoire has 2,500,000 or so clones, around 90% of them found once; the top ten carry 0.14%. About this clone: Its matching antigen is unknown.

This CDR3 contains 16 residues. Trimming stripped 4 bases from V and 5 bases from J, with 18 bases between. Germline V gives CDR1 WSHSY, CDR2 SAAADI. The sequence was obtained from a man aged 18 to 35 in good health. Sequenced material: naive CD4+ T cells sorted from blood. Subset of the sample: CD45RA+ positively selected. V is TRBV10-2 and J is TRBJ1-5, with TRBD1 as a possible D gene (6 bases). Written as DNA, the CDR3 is TGCGCCAGCAGTGTCGAGACAGGAAAGCTGGATCAGCCCCAGCATTTT. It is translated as CASSVETGKLDQPQHF.